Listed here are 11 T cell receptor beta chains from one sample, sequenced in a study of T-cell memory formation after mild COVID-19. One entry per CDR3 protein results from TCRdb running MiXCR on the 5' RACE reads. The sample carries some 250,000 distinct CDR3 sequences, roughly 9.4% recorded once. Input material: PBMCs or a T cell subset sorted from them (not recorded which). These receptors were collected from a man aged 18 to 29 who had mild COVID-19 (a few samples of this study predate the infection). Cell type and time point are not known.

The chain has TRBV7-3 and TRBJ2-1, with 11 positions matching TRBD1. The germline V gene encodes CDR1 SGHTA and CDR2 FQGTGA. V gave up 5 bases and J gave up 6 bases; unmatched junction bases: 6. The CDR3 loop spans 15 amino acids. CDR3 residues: CASSPTGTGGNEQFF. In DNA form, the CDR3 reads TGTGCCAGCAGCCCAACCGGGACAGGGGGCAATGAGCAGTTCTTC.

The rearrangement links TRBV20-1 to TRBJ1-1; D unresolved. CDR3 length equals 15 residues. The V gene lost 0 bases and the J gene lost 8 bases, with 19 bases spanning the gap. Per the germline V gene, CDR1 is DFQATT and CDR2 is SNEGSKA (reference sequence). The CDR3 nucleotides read TGCAGTGCTAGAGATCTTTCCGCCGGATGGCCCGAAGCTTTCTTT. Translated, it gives CSARDLSAGWPEAFF.

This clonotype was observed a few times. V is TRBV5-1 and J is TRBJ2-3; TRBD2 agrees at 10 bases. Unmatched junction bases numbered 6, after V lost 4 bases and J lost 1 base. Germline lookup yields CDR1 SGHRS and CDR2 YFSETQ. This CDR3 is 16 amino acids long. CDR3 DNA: TGCGCCAGCAGCCTTAGCGGGGGGCTTGGCACAGATACGCAGTATTTT. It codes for CASSLSGGLGTDTQYF.

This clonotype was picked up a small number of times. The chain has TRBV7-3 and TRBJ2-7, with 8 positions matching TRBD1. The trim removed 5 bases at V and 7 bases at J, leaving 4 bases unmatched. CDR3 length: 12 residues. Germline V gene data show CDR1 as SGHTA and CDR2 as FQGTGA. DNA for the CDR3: TGTGCCAGCAGCCTGACAGGGGATGAGCAGTACTTC. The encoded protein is CASSLTGDEQYF.

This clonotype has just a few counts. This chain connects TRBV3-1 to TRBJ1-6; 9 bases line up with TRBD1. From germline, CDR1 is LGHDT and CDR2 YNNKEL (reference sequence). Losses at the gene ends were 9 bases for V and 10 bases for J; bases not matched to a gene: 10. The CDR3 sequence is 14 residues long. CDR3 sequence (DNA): TGTGCCAGAACCGGGACAGGGAAGGGATCACCCCTCCACTTT. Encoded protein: CARTGTGKGSPLHF.

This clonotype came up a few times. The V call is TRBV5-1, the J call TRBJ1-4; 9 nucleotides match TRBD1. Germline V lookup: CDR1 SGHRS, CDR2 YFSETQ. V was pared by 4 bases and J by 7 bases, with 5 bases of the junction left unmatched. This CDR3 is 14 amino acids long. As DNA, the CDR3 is TGCGCCAGCAGCGCAGACAGGGGGAGTGAAAAACTGTTTTTT. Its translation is CASSADRGSEKLFF.

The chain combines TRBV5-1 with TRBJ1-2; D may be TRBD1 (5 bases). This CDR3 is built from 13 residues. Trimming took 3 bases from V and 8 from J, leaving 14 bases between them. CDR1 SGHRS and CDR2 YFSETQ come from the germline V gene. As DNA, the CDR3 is TGCGCCAGCAGCTCTCCGGCCCAGGGCGGCTACACCTTC. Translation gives CASSSPAQGGYTF.

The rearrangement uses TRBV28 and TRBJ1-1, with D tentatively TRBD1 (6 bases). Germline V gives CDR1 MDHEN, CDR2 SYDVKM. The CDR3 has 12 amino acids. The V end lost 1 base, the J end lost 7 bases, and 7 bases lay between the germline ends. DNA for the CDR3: TGTGCCAGCAGTTTATTACAGGGTGAAGCTTTCTTT. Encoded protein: CASSLLQGEAFF.

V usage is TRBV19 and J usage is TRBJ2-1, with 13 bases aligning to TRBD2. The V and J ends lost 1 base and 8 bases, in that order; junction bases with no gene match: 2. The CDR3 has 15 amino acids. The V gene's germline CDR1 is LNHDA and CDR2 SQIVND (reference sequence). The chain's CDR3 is CASSIGGLAGDEQFF. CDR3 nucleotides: TGTGCCAGTAGTATAGGCGGACTAGCGGGGGATGAGCAGTTCTTC. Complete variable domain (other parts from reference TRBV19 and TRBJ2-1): DGGITQSPKYLFRKEGQNVTLSCEQNLNHDAMYWYRQDPGQGLRLIYYSQIVNDFQKGDIAEGYSVSREKKESFPLTVTSAQKNPTAFYLCASSIGGLAGDEQFFGPGTRLTVL.

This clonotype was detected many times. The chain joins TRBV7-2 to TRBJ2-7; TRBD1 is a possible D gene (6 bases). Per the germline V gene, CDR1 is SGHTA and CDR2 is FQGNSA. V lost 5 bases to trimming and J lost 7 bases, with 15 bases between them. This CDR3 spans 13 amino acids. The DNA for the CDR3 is TGTGCCAGCAGCCCTCAGGGGCTGGGTGAGCAGTACTTC. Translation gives CASSPQGLGEQYF.

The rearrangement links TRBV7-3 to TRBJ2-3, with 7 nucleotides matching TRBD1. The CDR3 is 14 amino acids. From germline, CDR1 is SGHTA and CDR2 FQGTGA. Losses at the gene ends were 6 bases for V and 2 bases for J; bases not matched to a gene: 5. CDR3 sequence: CASRKQGFTDTQYF. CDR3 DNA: TGTGCCAGCAGGAAACAGGGGTTCACAGATACGCAGTATTTT.